A selection of T cell receptor beta chains follows, all from one sample in a study of regulatory T cells in long-lasting Graves disease. TCRdb itself ran the multiplex PCR reads through MiXCR, one entry per CDR3 protein. The repertoire holds about 320,000 distinct CDR3 sequences, with about 18% as singletons. The material was peripheral blood mononuclear cells (PBMCs), obtained at new diagnosis, from a patient treated with antithyroid drugs. These receptors all come from a female donor with Graves disease. CDR3s include the opening cysteine and the closing phenylalanine or tryptophan. A D gene is named only where the DNA matches it firmly. Size values are once, few and many counts, or a class for expanded clones, and some rows have none.

NA TRBD1 TRBJ2-7 TRBV6-2/TRBV6-3 CASSEARAGGFDEQYF TGTGCCAGCAGTGAAGCAAGGGCAGGGGGCTTCGACGAGCAGTACTTC
once NA TRBJ2-6 TRBV2 CASSEEVAGANVLTF TGTGCCAGCAGTGAGGAGGTAGCTGGGGCCAACGTCCTGACTTTC
many NA TRBJ2-1 TRBV19 CASSSGGYNEQFF TGTGCCAGCAGCTCCGGCGGGTATAATGAGCAGTTCTTC
many TRBD2 TRBJ2-3 TRBV11-3 CASSARTSASRDTQYF TGTGCCAGCAGCGCCCGGACTAGCGCTTCAAGGGATACGCAGTATTTT
NA NA TRBJ2-1 TRBV7-9 CASNDRTQRGDEQFF TGTGCCAGCAACGACCGAACTCAGAGGGGAGATGAGCAGTTCTTC
few TRBD2 TRBJ2-4 TRBV10-3 CATSESKGPSGKKNIQYF TGTGCCACCAGTGAGTCGAAAGGTCCTAGCGGGAAAAAAAACATTCAGTACTTC
many TRBD1 TRBJ2-5 TRBV18 CASSPDRGLETQYF TGTGCCAGCTCCCCGGACAGGGGACTAGAGACCCAGTACTTC
many NA TRBJ2-7 TRBV20-1 CSARQGLFYEQYF TGCAGTGCTAGACAGGGGTTGTTCTACGAGCAGTACTTC
many TRBD2 TRBJ2-7 TRBV12-3/TRBV12-4 CASSIDGTSRYEQYF TGTGCCAGCAGTATTGACGGGACTAGCAGGTACGAGCAGTACTTC
many TRBD2 TRBJ2-2 TRBV15 CATTPTSDNTGELFF TGTGCCACCACCCCCACTAGCGATAACACCGGGGAGCTGTTTTTT
many NA TRBJ2-5 TRBV20-1 CSAGNQETQYF TGCAGTGCTGGGAATCAAGAGACCCAGTACTTC
NA TRBD2 TRBJ2-7 TRBV28 CASSSPSGSPGEQYF TGTGCCAGCAGTTCCCCTAGCGGGTCCCCTGGGGAGCAGTACTTC
many NA TRBJ2-7 TRBV12-3/TRBV12-4 CASATGLYEQYF TGTGCCAGCGCAACAGGGTTGTACGAGCAGTACTTC
many NA TRBJ1-1 TRBV30 CAWSVQANTEAFF TGTGCCTGGAGTGTACAGGCGAACACTGAAGCTTTCTTT
NA NA TRBJ2-4 TRBV2 CASSRIELAKNIQYF TGTGCCAGCAGTCGAATAGAACTAGCCAAAAACATTCAGTACTTC
few NA TRBJ1-5 TRBV19 CASSILGRRHNQPQHF TGTGCCAGTAGTATATTGGGGCGGCGGCACAATCAGCCCCAGCATTTT
many TRBD1 TRBJ1-2 TRBV29-1 CSVGTGGNYGYTF TGCAGCGTCGGGACAGGGGGCAACTATGGCTACACCTTC
few NA TRBJ2-7 TRBV11-3 CASTLAEPYEQYF TGTGCCAGCACGTTAGCGGAACCCTACGAGCAGTACTTC
NA NA TRBJ1-6 TRBV5-5 CASSLKQGYSPLHF TGTGCCAGCAGCTTGAAACAGGGATACTCACCCCTCCACTTT
few NA TRBJ2-3 TRBV12-5 CASGLVTLGGSTDTQYF TGTGCTAGTGGTTTGGTAACGTTGGGCGGGAGCACAGATACGCAGTATTTT
NA NA TRBJ1-2 TRBV5-1 CASSFGDDGYTF TGCGCCAGCAGCTTTGGGGATGATGGCTACACCTTC
many NA TRBJ2-1 TRBV28 CASSPNPGRGAQFF TGTGCCAGCAGTCCGAACCCCGGACGGGGGGCACAGTTCTTC
NA TRBD1 TRBJ1-1 TRBV5-1 CASSLATGGNIEAFF TGCGCCAGCAGCTTGGCAACAGGGGGCAACATTGAAGCTTTCTTT
many TRBD1 TRBJ2-1 TRBV10-2 CASSDYGTDNEQFF TGCGCCAGCAGTGACTACGGGACAGACAATGAGCAGTTCTTC
many TRBD2 TRBJ2-1 TRBV3-1 CASSPHGREGYYNEQFF TGTGCCAGCAGCCCCCACGGGCGGGAGGGCTACTACAATGAGCAGTTCTTC
many NA TRBJ1-3 TRBV20-1 CSARGGDTIYF TGCAGTGCTAGAGGTGGTGACACCATATATTTT
few NA TRBJ1-1 TRBV6-5 CASSYSRGHYEAFF TGTGCCAGCAGTTACTCCCGGGGTCACTATGAAGCTTTCTTT
few TRBD1 TRBJ2-7 TRBV28 CASSFPRTGRSSYEQYF TGTGCCAGCAGTTTCCCCCGGACAGGAAGGAGCTCCTACGAGCAGTACTTC
NA NA TRBJ2-2 TRBV20-1 CSAPSSSTGSNTGELFF TGCAGTGCGCCGTCTAGCTCGACGGGGTCGAACACCGGGGAGCTGTTTTTT
many NA TRBJ2-2 TRBV24-1 CATSDQSTGELFF TGTGCCACCAGTGATCAGAGCACCGGGGAGCTGTTTTTT
few NA TRBJ2-7 TRBV28 CASTPINRESYEQYF TGTGCCAGCACTCCTATTAACAGGGAATCCTACGAGCAGTACTTC
few TRBD2 TRBJ2-7 TRBV19 CASSILSGGSYEQYF TGTGCCAGTAGTATCCTTAGCGGGGGCTCCTACGAGCAGTACTTC
many TRBD2 TRBJ2-7 TRBV11-2 CASSLWSTRTSASYEQYF TGTGCCAGCAGCTTATGGTCCACTCGGACTAGCGCGTCCTACGAGCAGTACTTC
NA NA TRBJ1-4 TRBV2 CASSEIQFEKLFF TGTGCCAGCAGTGAGATACAATTCGAAAAACTGTTTTTT
few NA TRBJ2-2 TRBV3-1 CASSQEFHNTGELFF TGTGCCAGCAGCCAAGAGTTCCATAACACCGGGGAGCTGTTTTTT
many TRBD2 TRBJ2-7 TRBV27 CASSLSGRASNEQYF TGTGCCAGCAGCCTTAGCGGGAGGGCAAGTAACGAGCAGTACTTC
many TRBD1 TRBJ2-7 TRBV2 CASSAGQGFSYEQYF TGTGCCAGCAGTGCGGGACAGGGATTTTCCTACGAGCAGTACTTC
many TRBD1 TRBJ1-1 TRBV27 CASSLKGGAGTEAFF TGTGCCAGCAGTTTAAAAGGGGGCGCAGGCACTGAAGCTTTCTTT
many TRBD2 TRBJ2-1 TRBV5-1 CASSKRAGVDFGNEQFF TGCGCCAGCAGCAAACGAGCGGGAGTAGATTTTGGCAATGAGCAGTTCTTC
many NA TRBJ2-2 TRBV12-3/TRBV12-4 CADQGITGELFF TGTGCCGACCAGGGTATCACCGGGGAGCTGTTTTTT
many TRBD2 TRBJ2-3 TRBV12-3/TRBV12-4 CASSLVGAGGPTDTQYF TGTGCCAGCAGTTTAGTCGGAGCGGGAGGGCCGACAGATACGCAGTATTTT
many TRBD2 TRBJ2-1 TRBV12-3/TRBV12-4 CASSPLTSGVLGGEQFF TGTGCCAGCAGTCCGCTGACTAGCGGGGTCCTCGGGGGAGAGCAGTTCTTC
NA NA TRBJ1-1 TRBV19 CASQSWKEDTEAFF TGTGCCAGCCAATCCTGGAAGGAGGACACTGAAGCTTTCTTT
many TRBD1 TRBJ2-4 TRBV2 CATRPGQILAKNIQYF TGTGCCACCCGTCCGGGACAGATTCTAGCCAAAAACATTCAGTACTTC
few TRBD2 TRBJ2-1 TRBV18 CASSPYSGTSVDEQFF TGTGCCAGCTCACCATACTCCGGGACTAGCGTCGATGAGCAGTTCTTC
NA NA TRBJ2-7 TRBV7-2 CASTPGLSIYEQYF TGTGCCAGCACCCCCGGACTTTCAATCTACGAGCAGTACTTC
many NA TRBJ2-5 TRBV11-2 CASSSGWVSRPQETQYF TGTGCCAGCAGCTCGGGATGGGTGAGTCGTCCGCAAGAGACCCAGTACTTC
many NA TRBJ2-2 TRBV2 CASSEGGSGELFF TGTGCCAGCAGTGAAGGGGGCTCCGGGGAGCTGTTTTTT
many NA TRBJ1-1 TRBV28 CASSIHGTEAFF TGTGCCAGCAGTATCCACGGGACTGAAGCTTTCTTT
many NA TRBJ2-7 TRBV11-1 CASSLRHSYEQYF TGTGCCAGCAGCTTAAGACATAGCTACGAGCAGTACTTC
many TRBD2 TRBJ2-4 TRBV12-3/TRBV12-4 CASSPKTSGSGDIQYF TGTGCCAGCAGTCCTAAGACTAGCGGGAGTGGTGACATTCAGTACTTC
NA TRBD2 TRBJ2-5 TRBV29-1 CSVASGRARETQYF TGCAGCGTTGCAAGCGGGAGGGCCCGAGAGACCCAGTACTTC
many NA TRBJ1-1 TRBV19 CASTAAGGRLLVTEAFF TGTGCCAGTACCGCTGCCGGGGGGCGCTTATTGGTCACTGAAGCTTTCTTT
many TRBD2 TRBJ2-7 TRBV7-2 CASSSRDASIAGVGEQYF TGTGCCAGCAGCTCCAGAGACGCTTCAATAGCGGGAGTAGGAGAGCAGTACTTC